Shown below are 25 T cell receptor beta chains from a single sample sequenced in a study of T-cell reconstitution after alpha-beta-depleted transplantation in children listed by TCRdb under 2016. Libraries were constructed by PCR. Sequencing instrument: Illumina HiSeq 2500. Molecular barcoding was employed in the preparation of TCR libraries, with unique molecular identifiers being used to normalize TCRbeta repertoire quantification. The public reads were run again by TCRdb, first through fastp at Q25 and then through MiXCR, and only productive beta chains were kept. Records with the same CDR3 protein are collapsed into one entry carrying the most frequent genes and DNA. The sample table shows more than 300,000 distinct CDR3 sequences, and 15% to 20% are seen once. The biggest ten clones account for around 43% of the sample. What the treatment or condition label conveys for this sample: allogeneic hematopoietic cell transplantation with graft depleted of TCRalphabeta T cells and CD19 B cells.

Sequenced here: PBMCs, mostly from graft donor cells, sampled 360 days after TCRalphabeta/CD19-depleted stem cell transplant. The receptors derive from a male patient aged 2 to 10 who had a stem cell transplant for acute lymphoblastic leukemia, so the T cells may come from the graft donor.

This rearrangement joins TRBV10-3 to TRBJ2-4; TRBD2 matches 11 bases. J gave up 5 bases and V 10 bases, and 7 bases lay outside the gene matches. Germline V lookup: CDR1 ENHRY, CDR2 SYGVKD. The CDR3 consists of 14 residues. The CDR3 protein is CATRTSGGQNIQYF. In DNA form, the CDR3 reads TGTGCCACCCGCACTAGCGGGGGCCAAAACATTCAGTACTTC.

The chain has TRBV6-1 and TRBJ1-1; the D gene is possibly TRBD1 (5 bases). The CDR3 loop spans 14 amino acids. Germline values: CDR1 MNHNS, CDR2 SASEGT. V lost 6 bases and J lost 7, with 18 bases in between. The CDR3, as DNA: TGTGCCAGCAGCCGCCCCAGGACAAGCGGTGAAGCTTTCTTT. Residues: CASSRPRTSGEAFF.

This rearrangement joins TRBV28 to TRBJ1-3, with 7 bases that match TRBD1. The V segment lost 5 bases and the J segment 3 bases; nucleotides outside the gene matches: 4. The germline V gene encodes CDR1 MDHEN and CDR2 SYDVKM. The CDR3 is made up of 14 amino acids. CDR3 residues: CASSPGTVGNTIYF. The CDR3 nucleotides read TGTGCCAGCAGTCCGGGGACAGTTGGAAACACCATATATTTT.

This clonotype appeared many times. The chain links TRBV20-1 to TRBJ2-3, with TRBD2 matching over 12 bases. This CDR3 spans 16 amino acids. V shed 5 bases and J 5 bases; nucleotides not matched to a gene: 11. In germline, CDR1 is DFQATT, CDR2 SNEGSKA (reference sequence). In DNA form, the CDR3 reads TGCAGTGCTTCTGAAAGACTAGCGGGAGTTGTAGATACGCAGTATTTT. Its translation is CSASERLAGVVDTQYF.

This clonotype was picked up many times. V usage is TRBV18 and J usage is TRBJ2-1; tentatively, D is TRBD2 (6 bases). This CDR3 is 15 amino acids long. The germline V and J ends were trimmed by 7 bases and 1 base, with 14 bases remaining between them. CDR1 and CDR2 (germline): KGHSH, LQKENI. The DNA of the CDR3 is TGTGCCAGCTGTAGGCCGGAGGGGTCCTACAATGAGCAGTTCTTC. Its translation is CASCRPEGSYNEQFF.

Regarding this clonotype: Without the conserved terminal phenylalanine or tryptophan, this CDR3 likely stems from a read error. The V call is TRBV12-3 or TRBV12-4, the J call TRBJ1-5; D is perhaps TRBD1 (6 bases). This CDR3 comprises 16 residues. The V and J ends lost 5 bases and 2 bases respectively, with 16 bases between them. The CDR3 protein is CASSLQGRGGNQPQHY. CDR3 nucleotides: TGTGCCAGCAGTCTCCAGGGCAGGGGAGGCAATCAGCCCCAGCATTAT.

The chain links TRBV28 to TRBJ2-6; D uncertain. Trimming took 2 bases from V and 1 from J, leaving 12 bases between them. The CDR3 is 17 amino acids. The germline gives CDR1 MDHEN, CDR2 SYDVKM. The CDR3, as DNA: TGTGCCAGCAGTTTAGTTGGGGTAATTTCTGGGGCCAACGTCCTGACTTTC. Amino acids: CASSLVGVISGANVLTF. Combining the CDR3 with reference TRBV28 and TRBJ2-6 gives the whole variable domain DVKVTQSSRYLVKRTGEKVFLECVQDMDHENMFWYRQDPGLGLRLIYFSYDVKMKEKGDIPEGYSVSREKKERFSLILESASTNQTSMYLCASSLVGVISGANVLTFGAGSRLTVL.

This clonotype was found many times. The chain recombines TRBV29-1 with TRBJ2-1, with D hard to call. Trimming stripped 3 bases from V and 8 bases from J, with 11 bases between. The CDR3 has 12 amino acids. Germline CDR1 reads SQVTM; CDR2 reads ANQGSEA. The CDR3 bases are TGCAGCGTTGAGAGGAACGTTGATGAGCAGTTCTTC. Its translation: CSVERNVDEQFF.

This chain links TRBV29-1 with TRBJ2-5; 11 bases line up with TRBD2. Germline CDR1 SQVTM, CDR2 ANQGSEA. This CDR3 is 13 amino acids long. With V trimmed by 7 bases and J by 2 bases, 3 bases remained unmatched. The CDR3 DNA reads as TGCAGCGCCCGGACTAGCGGGCAAGAGACCCAGTACTTC. This codes for CSARTSGQETQYF. Using reference TRBV29-1 and TRBJ2-5 for the parts outside the CDR3, the full variable domain is SAVISQKPSRDICQRGTSLTIQCQVDSQVTMMFWYRQQPGQSLTLIATANQGSEATYESGFVIDKFPISRPNLTFSTLTVSNMSPEDSSIYLCSARTSGQETQYFGPGTRLLVL.

The J gene is TRBJ1-5, the V gene TRBV28, with D maybe TRBD1 (5 bases). V lost 6 bases and J lost 4, with 16 bases in between. From germline, CDR1 is MDHEN and CDR2 SYDVKM. CDR3 size: 15 residues. DNA for the CDR3: TGTGCCAGCAGATGGGGCTCCCTTCCTAATCAGCCCCAGCATTTT. The encoded protein is CASRWGSLPNQPQHF.

This clonotype was observed a few times. The chain links TRBV6-5 to TRBJ1-1; D is ambiguous. Between the trimmed V and J ends, which lost 2 bases and 0 bases, there was a span of 10 bases. This CDR3 region has 15 residues. CDR1 MNHEY and CDR2 SVGAGI come from the germline V gene. The CDR3 bases are TGTGCCAGCAGTTACCTTGAGACCGTGAACACTGAAGCTTTCTTT. It encodes CASSYLETVNTEAFF.

This clonotype was observed a few times. The chain joins TRBV7-6 to TRBJ2-1, with D uncertain. In germline, CDR1 is SGHVS, CDR2 FNYEAQ. CDR3 length: 14 residues. Trimming pared 5 bases from V and 9 bases from J, leaving 17 bases between. CDR3 bases: TGTGCCAGCAGCCCCGACTGGCGGCTAGGTGAGCAGTTCTTC. It translates to CASSPDWRLGEQFF.

This clonotype has at least ten counts. The chain uses TRBV3-1 and TRBJ1-6; possibly TRBD1 for D (5 bases). Trimming pared 1 base from V and 11 bases from J, leaving 12 bases between. CDR1 and CDR2 (germline): LGHDT, YNNKEL (reference sequence). This CDR3 has 14 residues. The CDR3 sequence: CASSQVMGEAPLHF. CDR3 sequence (DNA): TGTGCCAGCAGCCAAGTCATGGGGGAAGCACCCCTCCACTTT.

The chain uses TRBV12-3 or TRBV12-4 and TRBJ1-1, with unresolved D. This CDR3 spans 12 amino acids. Trimming removed 6 bases from V and 8 bases from J, with 13 bases in between. The CDR3 spells CASRAGPKEAFF. Here the CDR3 DNA reads TGTGCCAGCAGGGCCGGGCCGAAAGAAGCTTTCTTT.

This clonotype was observed at least ten times. The chain has TRBV20-1 and TRBJ2-2, with a weak D call TRBD2 (6 bases). CDR1 is DFQATT and CDR2 is SNEGSKA in the germline V gene (reference sequence). The CDR3 is 14 amino acids. Trimming shortened V by 4 bases and J by 2 bases, and 11 bases separated the two germline ends. The CDR3 sequence is CSATGTDNTGELFF. The CDR3 bases are TGCAGTGCTACCGGGACTGACAACACCGGGGAGCTGTTTTTT.

V is TRBV11-2 and J is TRBJ2-7; the D gene is possibly TRBD2 (5 bases). The germline V gene has CDR1 SGHAT and CDR2 FQNNGV. The CDR3 is 15 residues long. The V end lost 0 bases, the J end lost 0 bases, and 9 bases lay between the germline ends. This chain's CDR3 is CASSLEFLASYEQYF. CDR3 nucleotide sequence: TGTGCCAGCAGCTTAGAATTCCTAGCCTCCTACGAGCAGTACTTC.

This clonotype was observed a handful of times. V and J are TRBV30 and TRBJ1-1; D remains ambiguous. The V and J ends lost 0 bases and 10 bases respectively, with 6 bases between them. This CDR3 spans 10 amino acids. Germline CDR1 reads GTSNPN; CDR2 reads SVGIG (reference sequence). The CDR3 sequence: CAWSVTTAFF. The CDR3 nucleotides read TGTGCCTGGAGTGTTACGACAGCTTTCTTT.

This clonotype was detected only a few times. CDR3 sequence (DNA): TGTGCCAGCAGCCTCGGGACTAGCGGGAGTTCTAGCACAGATACGCAGTATTTT. This gives the protein CASSLGTSGSSSTDTQYF. V and J are TRBV7-8 and TRBJ2-3; TRBD2 matches at 14 bases. V lost 5 bases to trimming and J lost 0 bases; unmatched junction nucleotides: 7. This CDR3 has 18 residues. The germline V gene has CDR1 SGHVS and CDR2 FQNEAQ.

This clonotype was recorded many times. The chain is built from TRBV5-1 and TRBJ2-7; TRBD2 matches at 9 bases. J lost 4 bases, V lost 0 bases, and 5 bases had no gene match. The V gene's germline CDR1 is SGHRS and CDR2 YFSETQ. The CDR3 has 15 amino acids. The CDR3 is CASSLGTSEYYEQYF. CDR3 coding DNA: TGCGCCAGCAGCTTGGGGACTAGCGAATATTACGAGCAGTACTTC.

The J gene is TRBJ2-1, the V gene TRBV20-1, with TRBD2 matching over 16 bases. Germline V gene data show CDR1 as DFQATT and CDR2 as SNEGSKA (reference sequence). Germline trimming cut 2 bases from V and 0 bases from J; bases unmatched to any gene: 7. The CDR3 totals 19 residues. CDR3 protein: CSARLPGLAGGHSYNEQFF. CDR3 sequence (DNA): TGCAGTGCTAGACTCCCGGGACTAGCGGGAGGGCACTCCTACAATGAGCAGTTCTTC.

This clonotype turned up a few times. This chain joins TRBV5-1 and TRBJ1-6; D is unclear. V was pared by 0 bases and J by 5 bases, with 9 bases between. Germline loops: CDR1 SGHRS, CDR2 YFSETQ. The CDR3 sequence is 15 residues long. The CDR3 DNA is TGCGCCAGCAGCTTGGCGGGGTACGATAATTCACCCCTCCACTTT. Protein product: CASSLAGYDNSPLHF.

V is TRBV10-3 and J is TRBJ2-5; 9 bases fit TRBD2. The CDR3 contains 19 residues. Germline values: CDR1 ENHRY, CDR2 SYGVKD. V shed 4 bases and J 3 bases; nucleotides not matched to a gene: 18. The CDR3 protein is CAISGGLATTSTPKETQYF. CDR3 sequence (DNA): TGTGCCATCAGTGGGGGACTAGCTACCACCTCGACCCCAAAAGAGACCCAGTACTTC.

The gene calls are TRBV5-8 and TRBJ2-1, with D maybe TRBD1 (5 bases). Germline loops: CDR1 SGHTS, CDR2 YDEGEE. This CDR3 has 15 residues. The V end lost 4 bases, the J end lost 1 base, and 12 bases lay between the germline ends. The CDR3 DNA reads TGTGCCAGCAGCACCTGGTCAGGGTCCTACAATGAGCAGTTCTTC. Protein: CASSTWSGSYNEQFF.

This clonotype was counted between two and nine times. The gene calls are TRBV12-3 or TRBV12-4 and TRBJ2-5; D may be TRBD1 (6 bases). Trimming cost V 5 bases and J 4 bases, with 17 bases left between them. This CDR3 spans 15 amino acids. In DNA form, the CDR3 reads TGTGCCAGCAGTCCCGGACAGTTCAGGGGAGAGACCCAGTACTTC. The encoded protein is CASSPGQFRGETQYF.

This clonotype was picked up many times. The rearrangement joins TRBV5-1 to TRBJ2-1, with 7 bases lining up with TRBD1. V lost 4 bases and J lost 8; bases outside the gene matches: 6. The CDR3 extends over 13 amino acids. Germline V lookup: CDR1 SGHRS, CDR2 YFSETQ. CDR3 in amino acids: CASSAQQGHEQFF. The CDR3 DNA sequence: TGCGCCAGCAGCGCACAACAGGGGCATGAGCAGTTCTTC.